Below are 17 T cell receptor beta chains sequenced from a single sample in a study of blood T cells in healthy people across ages. The authors ran a second PCR of about 6 to 11 cycles using a sample-barcoded 5' primer and a J-beta primer mix. A single record per CDR3 protein comes from TCRdb applying MiXCR to the 5' RACE reads. This sample has more than 450,000 distinct CDR3 sequences, with about 27% found just once. The sample also formed part of further work on T cells of mothers and their children.

The sequenced sample consisted of blood. All receptors derive from a boy aged 2-15 years in good health.

The V and J genes are TRBV7-9 and TRBJ1-3; D unresolved. Trimming pared 1 base from V and 0 bases from J, leaving 4 bases between. The CDR3 has 14 residues. CDR1 is SEHNR, CDR2 FQNEAQ, per germline (reference sequence). The CDR3 DNA sequence: TGTGCCAGCAGCTTAGTCTTCTCTGGAAACACCATATATTTT. It specifies CASSLVFSGNTIYF.

This clonotype was picked up a small number of times. One junction end disagrees with the germline gene, perhaps due to a read error. This sequence joins TRBV6-5 and TRBJ1-2, with a tentative D call TRBD1 (5 bases). Germline CDR1 reads MNHEY; CDR2 reads SVGAGI. The CDR3 is made up of 13 amino acids. CDR3 DNA sequence: TGTGCCGGCAGAGAGCCCGGACAATTTGGCTACACCTTC. Residues: CAGREPGQFGYTF.

This clonotype was counted between two and nine times. V usage is TRBV5-6 and J usage is TRBJ1-1; D call uncertain. This CDR3 region has 12 residues. From germline, CDR1 is SGHDT and CDR2 YYEEEE. Deletions cut 4 bases from V and 7 bases from J, with 11 bases between. In DNA form, the CDR3 reads TGTGCCAGCAGCCGCTATTATGGTGAAGCTTTCTTT. It encodes CASSRYYGEAFF.

This clonotype has at least ten counts. Sequence at one end of the junction differs from germline and may be a read error. The chain is built from TRBV12-3 or TRBV12-4 and TRBJ2-7, with 8 bases matching TRBD2. The CDR3 covers 15 residues. The CDR3 protein is CASSLAGFSPYEQYF. CDR3 sequence (DNA): TGTGCCAGCAGCTTAGCGGGGTTCTCACCCTACGAGCAGTACTTC.

The V and J genes are TRBV7-2 and TRBJ2-6; D not resolved. V was pared by 5 bases and J by 0 bases, with 11 bases between. This CDR3 has 16 amino acids. Germline V gives CDR1 SGHTA, CDR2 FQGNSA. In DNA, the CDR3 is TGTGCCAGCAGCCCAATTTACAGCTCTGGGGCCAACGTCCTGACTTTC. Translation gives CASSPIYSSGANVLTF. Using reference TRBV7-2 and TRBJ2-6 for the parts outside the CDR3, the full variable domain is GAGVSQSPSNKVTEKGKDVELRCDPISGHTALYWYRQSLGQGLEFLIYFQGNSAPDKSGLPSDRFSAERTGGSVSTLTIQRTQQEDSAVYLCASSPIYSSGANVLTFGAGSRLTVL.

The chain links TRBV7-9 to TRBJ2-4; the D is unclear. CDR1 SEHNR and CDR2 FQNEAQ come from the germline V gene (reference sequence). The CDR3 has 14 residues. The V gene lost 1 base and the J gene lost 9 bases, with 13 bases spanning the gap. The CDR3 protein is CASSLDSFPGIQYF. DNA for the CDR3: TGTGCCAGCAGCTTAGACAGCTTCCCCGGCATTCAGTACTTC.

This clonotype was seen more than once but under ten times. The rearrangement links TRBV11-2 to TRBJ2-5; 8 nucleotides align to TRBD2. The J call may not be correct, given that the DNA end is closer to TRBJ2-1. In germline, CDR1 is SGHAT, CDR2 FQNNGV. The CDR3 totals 14 residues. The CDR3 sequence is CATKAGENYNEQFF. CDR3 coding DNA: TGTGCAACGAAAGCGGGAGAAAACTACAATGAGCAGTTCTTC.

This clonotype was observed a handful of times. The CDR3 is CASSEDRATDTQYF. The CDR3 DNA sequence: TGTGCCAGCAGCGAGGACAGGGCCACAGATACGCAGTATTTT. This chain joins TRBV5-4 and TRBJ2-3; 8 bases fit TRBD1. The CDR3 extends over 14 amino acids. V dropped 4 bases and J dropped 2; count of bases not matched to a gene: 3. Germline V CDR1 and CDR2: SGHNT, YYREEE (reference sequence).

The genes are TRBV5-1 and TRBJ2-7; TRBD2 matches at 7 bases. V trimming: 1 base; J trimming: 5 bases; junction bases outside the gene matches: 9. This CDR3 is 15 amino acids long. Per the germline V gene, CDR1 is SGHRS and CDR2 is YFSETQ. CDR3 residues: CASSLFSGLVDEQYF. CDR3 nucleotides: TGCGCCAGCAGCTTGTTTTCTGGACTAGTAGACGAGCAGTACTTC.

This clonotype was recorded a few times. The V call is TRBV6-5, the J call TRBJ1-6; D gene uncertain. CDR1 and CDR2 (germline): MNHEY, SVGAGI. This CDR3 spans 14 amino acids. V lost 0 bases to trimming and J lost 10 bases, with 10 bases between them. In DNA form, the CDR3 reads TGTGCCAGCAGTTACTCCGACACGGGATCACCCCTCCACTTT. Residues: CASSYSDTGSPLHF.

The chain couples TRBV25-1 to TRBJ2-5; 8 nucleotides align to TRBD1. The CDR3 has 13 residues. CDR1 and CDR2 (germline): MGHDK, SYGVNS. The trim removed 6 bases at V and 3 bases at J, leaving 3 bases unmatched. DNA for the CDR3: TGTGCCAGCAGGGCAGGGGGCAAAGAGACCCAGTACTTC. Translated, it gives CASRAGGKETQYF.

This chain uses TRBV3-1 with TRBJ2-4; D is uncertain. The CDR3 extends over 15 amino acids. CDR1 and CDR2 from the germline V gene are LGHDT and YNNKEL (reference sequence). Trimming removed 3 bases at V and 1 base at J, with 10 bases between. Written as DNA, the CDR3 is TGTGCCAGCAGCCATGGGTCCGGGGCCAAAAACATTCAGTACTTC. Its protein product is CASSHGSGAKNIQYF.

The chain couples TRBV7-9 to TRBJ2-5, with 11 bases lining up with TRBD2. J was trimmed by 1 base and V by 5 bases; bases with no gene match: 6. Germline CDR1 SEHNR, CDR2 FQNEAQ (reference sequence). There are 16 residues in the CDR3. The CDR3 sequence: CASSGPGTSGQETQYF. The CDR3 nucleotides read TGTGCCAGCAGCGGACCCGGGACTAGCGGCCAAGAGACCCAGTACTTC.

The chain joins TRBV24-1 to TRBJ2-1; TRBD1 agrees at 9 bases. Gene TRBJ2-5 matches the end of the DNA better, so the J call may be wrong. The CDR3 extends over 15 amino acids. In germline, CDR1 is KGHDR, CDR2 SFDVKD. CDR3 protein: CATSDSQGALETQYF. The CDR3 coding sequence is TGTGCCACCAGTGATTCACAGGGGGCGTTGGAGACCCAGTACTTC.

The gene calls are TRBV20-1 and TRBJ2-5, with TRBD2 matching over 8 bases. The J call may be in error: the DNA end matches TRBJ2-7 better. Germline V lookup: CDR1 DFQATT, CDR2 SNEGSKA (reference sequence). CDR3 size: 14 residues. The CDR3 nucleotides are TGCAGTGGTCGTACTAGCGGTAGCTCCTACGAGCAGTACTTC. Its protein product is CSGRTSGSSYEQYF.

There are many counts of this clonotype. The chain is built from TRBV7-2 and TRBJ2-7; TRBD2 matches at 9 bases. This CDR3 spans 13 amino acids. Trimming took 1 base from V and 6 from J; bases not matched to a gene: 1. CDR1 is SGHTA, CDR2 FQGNSA, per germline. The CDR3 region has the DNA TGTGCCAGCAGCTTAGAAGCGGGAGGCGAGCAGTACTTC. Residues: CASSLEAGGEQYF.

This chain joins TRBV6-1 and TRBJ2-7; 14 positions match TRBD2. This CDR3 is 17 amino acids long. V lost 8 bases to trimming and J lost 2 bases; unmatched junction nucleotides: 11. Germline V gene sequence: CDR1 MNHNS, CDR2 SASEGT. In DNA, the CDR3 is TGTGCCAGCGTCCTCTCCGGGACTAGCGGGAGCACCTACGAGCAGTACTTC. Translation: CASVLSGTSGSTYEQYF.